Included here is one T cell receptor (beta chain) sequence, with context. Original processing notes: For nucleated cells, counts were estimated from reference gene primer amplification. Here immunoSEQ multiplex PCR was the method, and the copy in TCRdb shows in-frame clones only, minus some. V and J calls and clone size follow that table, whereas D and trimming were derived from the DNA. Of tens of thousands of clones listed, roughly 87% are singletons. The sample belongs to a study of blood T cell repertoires in COVID-19. Study overall: From the United States, Italy and Spain came samples of acute and convalescent COVID-19. T cells, B-cell-depleted T cells, or PBMCs supplied cDNA or gDNA.

Germline V gene data show CDR1 as SGDLS and CDR2 as YYNGEE. The CDR3 is 16 residues long. With V trimmed by 4 bases and J by 0 bases, 8 bases remained unmatched. This receptor was obtained from a woman between 50 and 59 years old with acute or convalescent COVID-19. This chain uses TRBV9 with TRBJ2-3; 7 nucleotides line up with TRBD2. The sequencing input was peripheral blood. The CDR3 sequence: CASSFGTNPSTDTQYF. The CDR3 coding sequence is TGTGCCAGCAGCTTCGGGACTAACCCTAGCACAGATACGCAGTATTTT.